The 32 T cell receptor beta chains reported below all come from one sample, sequenced in a study of regulatory T cells in long-lasting Graves disease. The time point: persistent/refractory GD, antithyroid drugs over 5 years with positive TRAb. From RNA extracted from PBMCs, the TCR library was made. Investigators prepared the TCR beta libraries by applying iRepertoire HTBI primers and Arm-PCR of CDR3 regions. In TCRdb, the multiplex PCR reads were re-called with MiXCR into one record per CDR3 protein. This table holds roughly 500,000 distinct CDR3 sequences, 20% to 25% found once. The material sequenced was peripheral blood mononuclear cells (PBMCs), taken when the disease was refractory, from a patient treated with antithyroid drugs. Receptors were obtained from a female donor with Graves disease.

This clonotype was recorded many times. The J gene is TRBJ2-7, the V gene TRBV13; TRBD1 agrees at 10 bases. Germline CDR1 reads PRHDT; CDR2 reads FYEKMQ (reference sequence). V shed 4 bases, J shed 7 bases, and the junction held 7 bases outside the gene matches. The CDR3 sequence is 14 residues long. CDR3 in DNA: TGTGCCAGCAGCTCCGGGACAGGGGAGGAGGAGCAGTACTTC. Its translation is CASSSGTGEEEQYF.

This sequence joins TRBV10-3 and TRBJ2-3; 10 positions match TRBD2. CDR1 and CDR2 from the germline V gene are ENHRY and SYGVKD. The CDR3 has 14 residues. V lost 6 bases to trimming and J lost 4 bases; unmatched junction nucleotides: 4. This CDR3 reads CAISLAGVADTQYF. The CDR3 region has the DNA TGTGCCATCAGCCTAGCGGGAGTGGCAGATACGCAGTATTTT.

This clonotype was observed at least ten times. The CDR3 reads CASSLEQEVGYTF. In DNA form, the CDR3 reads TGTGCCAGCAGCTTAGAACAGGAGGTTGGCTACACCTTC. The V gene is TRBV13, the J gene TRBJ1-2; perhaps TRBD1 as D (5 bases). Trimming removed 1 base from V and 7 bases from J, with 10 bases in between. Germline V gives CDR1 PRHDT, CDR2 FYEKMQ (reference sequence). The CDR3 spans 13 residues.

Only a few counts were recorded for this clonotype. This chain connects TRBV5-1 to TRBJ1-5, with unresolved D. Germline V gene lookup returns CDR1 SGHRS and CDR2 YFSETQ. Trimming removed 0 bases at V and 6 bases at J, with 7 bases between. The CDR3 extends over 13 amino acids. CDR3 in amino acids: CASSLALGQPQHF. The CDR3 DNA sequence: TGCGCCAGCAGCTTGGCCTTAGGTCAGCCCCAGCATTTT.

This chain connects TRBV6-1 to TRBJ2-7; 8 bases are shared with TRBD1. This CDR3 has 15 amino acids. Germline CDR1 is MNHNS and CDR2 is SASEGT. Trimming cost V 6 bases and J 1 base; bases outside gene matches: 8. CDR3 nucleotide sequence: TGTGCCAGCAGGGACTCAGGGGGCGAGTCCTACGAGCAGTACTTC. The encoded protein is CASRDSGGESYEQYF.

The table lists this clonotype with many counts. This chain joins TRBV6-1 and TRBJ2-5; D is possibly TRBD1 (5 bases). The germline CDR1 and CDR2 sequences are MNHNS and SASEGT. The ends were cut back, 7 bases at V and 5 bases at J, with 8 bases in the middle. CDR3 length: 11 residues. For the CDR3, the DNA is TGTGCCAGCACCGACAGCGAGACCCAGTACTTC. Translated: CASTDSETQYF.

This sequence joins TRBV2 and TRBJ1-6; D not certain. Trimming removed 6 bases from V and 5 bases from J, with 11 bases in between. Germline V lookup: CDR1 SNHLY, CDR2 FYNNEI. The CDR3 extends over 14 amino acids. This chain's CDR3 is CASRPLTDNSPLHF. The CDR3 DNA is TGTGCCAGCAGGCCCTTGACGGATAATTCACCCCTCCACTTT. Combining the CDR3 with reference TRBV2 and TRBJ1-6 gives the whole variable domain EPEVTQTPSHQVTQMGQEVILRCVPISNHLYFYWYRQILGQKVEFLVSFYNNEISEKSEIFDDQFSVERPDGSNFTLKIRSTKLEDSAMYFCASRPLTDNSPLHFGNGTRLTVT.

The gene calls are TRBV27 and TRBJ2-5; 7 bases are shared with TRBD2. The CDR3 length is 13 residues. The germline V gene encodes CDR1 MNHEY and CDR2 SMNVEV (reference sequence). Germline trimming cut 4 bases from V and 5 bases from J; bases unmatched to any gene: 4. As DNA, the CDR3 is TGTGCCAGCAGTTACTGGGGGGGGGAGACCCAGTACTTC. Residues: CASSYWGGETQYF.

The chain is built from TRBV7-9 and TRBJ1-2, with 9 nucleotides matching TRBD1. Trimming cost V 8 bases and J 3 bases; bases outside gene matches: 4. The CDR3 sequence is 13 residues long. The germline V gene has CDR1 SEHNR and CDR2 FQNEAQ (reference sequence). CDR3 in DNA: TGTGCCAGCGTCGACAGGGGGGACTATGGCTACACCTTC. Its translation: CASVDRGDYGYTF.

This clonotype turned up a few times. V usage is TRBV7-9 and J usage is TRBJ2-7; D call uncertain. The germline V gene has CDR1 SEHNR and CDR2 FQNEAQ (reference sequence). There are 13 residues in the CDR3. Between the trimmed V and J ends, which lost 2 bases and 3 bases, there was a span of 8 bases. The CDR3 bases are TGTGCCAGCAGCTTAAAGGGATACTACGAGCAGTACTTC. Translation: CASSLKGYYEQYF.

This clonotype occurred a few times. The J gene is TRBJ2-7, the V gene TRBV15; the D call may be TRBD1 or TRBD2 (6 bases each). V lost 0 bases, J lost 4 bases, and 13 bases lay in between. Germline V CDR1 and CDR2: LNHNV, YYDKDF (reference sequence). The CDR3 totals 15 residues. CDR3 protein: CATSREGGPPYEQYF. CDR3 bases: TGTGCCACCAGCAGAGAGGGGGGCCCTCCGTACGAGCAGTACTTC. The full variable domain, its missing parts supplied by reference TRBV15 and TRBJ2-7, is DAMVIQNPRYQVTQFGKPVTLSCSQTLNHNVMYWYQQKSSQAPKLLFHYYDKDFNNEADTPDNFQSRRPNTSFCFLDIRSPGLGDTAMYLCATSREGGPPYEQYFGPGTRLTVT.

This clonotype has a handful of counts. The V call is TRBV9, the J call TRBJ1-5; possible D gene TRBD1, 5 bases. The CDR3 loop spans 15 amino acids. Germline CDR1 SGDLS, CDR2 YYNGEE. V was pared by 1 base and J by 6 bases, with 14 bases between. CDR3: CASSVMGEEAQPQHF. CDR3 coding DNA: TGTGCCAGCAGCGTAATGGGGGAAGAGGCTCAGCCCCAGCATTTT.

The rearrangement uses TRBV28 and TRBJ1-6; D uncertain. V dropped 2 bases and J dropped 10 bases, with 12 bases sitting between them. The CDR3 has 14 amino acids. Germline-derived CDR1 and CDR2 are MDHEN and SYDVKM. CDR3 amino acids: CASSLGGLGSPLHF. The CDR3 DNA is TGTGCCAGCAGTTTAGGAGGGTTAGGGTCACCCCTCCACTTT.

The rearrangement uses TRBV6-1 and TRBJ1-1, with D perhaps matching TRBD1 (6 bases). CDR1 and CDR2 (germline): MNHNS, SASEGT. The CDR3 extends over 13 amino acids. V dropped 10 bases and J dropped 0 bases, with 12 bases sitting between them. As DNA, the CDR3 is TGTGCCATAGGTCGGGGGCTGAACACTGAAGCTTTCTTT. This encodes CAIGRGLNTEAFF.

This clonotype was picked up many times. The chain uses TRBV12-3 or TRBV12-4 and TRBJ1-2; D is perhaps TRBD1 (5 bases). The CDR3 is 13 residues long. Between the trimmed V and J ends, which lost 3 bases and 5 bases, there was a span of 10 bases. The CDR3 DNA follows: TGTGCCAGCAGTTTTGGCAGGGCGTATGGCTACACCTTC. As protein: CASSFGRAYGYTF.

This clonotype occurred many times. Written as DNA, the CDR3 is TGCAGCGCCAGGGACAGGGGGAGTGAAAAACTGTTTTTT. It is translated as CSARDRGSEKLFF. The chain couples TRBV29-1 to TRBJ1-4; TRBD1 matches at 11 bases. V lost 7 bases and J lost 7; bases outside the gene matches: 5. CDR1 SQVTM and CDR2 ANQGSEA come from the germline V gene. CDR3 size: 13 residues.

Of note for this clonotype: A single base separates this from a much larger clone, so it may be a read error. The chain couples TRBV7-2 to TRBJ1-1, with a tentative D call TRBD1 (6 bases). The ends were cut back, 6 bases at V and 10 bases at J, with 18 bases in the middle. Germline V gene sequence: CDR1 SGHTA, CDR2 FQGNSA. This CDR3 has 13 residues. CDR3 protein: CASSPDRSGGAFF. CDR3 coding DNA: TGTGCCAGCAGTCCGGACAGATCCGGTGGAGCTTTCTTT.

The V and J genes are TRBV4-1 and TRBJ2-5; D is unresolved. CDR1 and CDR2 from the germline V gene are MGHRA and YSYEKL. The CDR3 is 15 amino acids. V was cut by 4 bases and J by 4 bases, with 16 bases left in between. CDR3 protein: CASSLAKVDGETQYF. CDR3 coding DNA: TGCGCCAGCAGCCTGGCCAAGGTGGACGGAGAGACCCAGTACTTC.

This clonotype appeared many times. The chain couples TRBV12-3 or TRBV12-4 to TRBJ1-2, with TRBD1 matching 9 bases. With V trimmed by 2 bases and J by 8 bases, 6 bases remained unmatched. CDR3 length: 14 amino acids. The CDR3 protein is CASSLPGTGRGYTF. In nucleotides, the CDR3 is TGTGCCAGCAGTTTACCCGGGACAGGGAGAGGCTACACCTTC.

This clonotype was found many times. The J gene is TRBJ1-2, the V gene TRBV19, with 9 bases that match TRBD1. V lost 3 bases to trimming and J lost 4 bases; unmatched junction nucleotides: 0. CDR3 length: 13 residues. Germline values: CDR1 LNHDA, CDR2 SQIVND (reference sequence). In DNA, the CDR3 is TGTGCCAGTAGTATGGACAGGGGCTATGGCTACACCTTC. As protein: CASSMDRGYGYTF.

This clonotype came up many times. The chain couples TRBV19 to TRBJ1-2; D possibly corresponds to TRBD1 (6 bases). V lost 4 bases and J 4 bases, leaving 10 bases between the germline ends. Looked up from germline, CDR1 is LNHDA and CDR2 is SQIVND (reference sequence). This CDR3 has 13 residues. CDR3: CASSRQVFYGYTF. DNA of the CDR3: TGTGCCAGTAGTAGACAGGTTTTCTATGGCTACACCTTC.

This clonotype was found many times. The V and J genes are TRBV7-6 and TRBJ1-1; D unresolved. CDR1 SGHVS and CDR2 FNYEAQ come from the germline V gene. The V gene lost 5 bases and the J gene lost 4 bases, with 11 bases spanning the gap. The CDR3 sequence is 13 residues long. The CDR3 reads CASSQLGGTEAFF. As DNA, the CDR3 is TGTGCCAGCAGCCAACTTGGAGGCACTGAAGCTTTCTTT. Together with reference TRBV7-6 and TRBJ1-1, the CDR3 gives the full variable domain: GAGVSQSPRYKVTKRGQDVALRCDPISGHVSLYWYRQALGQGPEFLTYFNYEAQQDKSGLPNDRFSAERPEGSISTLTIQRTEQRDSAMYRCASSQLGGTEAFFGQGTRLTVV.

This clonotype was seen a handful of times. The V call is TRBV7-2, the J call TRBJ2-5, with TRBD2 as a possible D gene (5 bases). The CDR3 consists of 14 residues. V was trimmed by 5 bases and J by 0 bases, leaving 10 bases between them. Looked up from germline, CDR1 is SGHTA and CDR2 is FQGNSA. CDR3 protein: CASSGRLYQETQYF. CDR3 coding DNA: TGTGCCAGCAGCGGGAGATTGTACCAAGAGACCCAGTACTTC.

Points on this clonotype: Being one base from a much bigger clone, this may be a read error. The CDR3 does not close with the conserved phenylalanine or tryptophan, likely indicating a read error. V and J are TRBV6-9 and TRBJ1-2, with 8 bases that match TRBD1. V lost 3 bases, J lost 4 bases, and 10 bases stayed unmatched. Per germline, CDR1 MNHGY and CDR2 SVAAGI. This CDR3 spans 16 amino acids. In DNA, the CDR3 is TGTGCCAGCAGTTACTCCACCGGACAGGGAGCCTATGGCTACACCTCC. Its translation is CASSYSTGQGAYGYTS.

Details on this clonotype: A much larger clone differs from this one at a single base, so this may be a read error. Lacking the conserved final phenylalanine or tryptophan, this CDR3 likely reflects a read error. This rearrangement joins TRBV2 to TRBJ1-6, with no clear D. From germline, CDR1 is SNHLY and CDR2 FYNNEI. Trimming pared 5 bases from V and 7 bases from J, leaving 18 bases between. The CDR3 length is 16 residues. CDR3 sequence (DNA): TGTGCCAGCAGTCCCCCCTTCGGGCAGGAGAATTCACCCCTCCACCTT. Translation: CASSPPFGQENSPLHL.

V is TRBV19 and J is TRBJ1-1, with TRBD1 identical over 7 bases. With 9 bases clipped from V and 4 bases from J, the junction kept 8 bases outside the gene matches. Looked up from germline, CDR1 is LNHDA and CDR2 is SQIVND (reference sequence). The CDR3 length is 13 residues. In nucleotides, the CDR3 is TGTGCCAGCGGGGGACAGTCCGGCACTGAAGCTTTCTTT. Protein product: CASGGQSGTEAFF.

This clonotype was counted at least ten times. This chain connects TRBV12-3 or TRBV12-4 to TRBJ1-2; TRBD1 matches at 7 bases. The ends lost 6 bases at V and 4 bases at J; junction bases unmatched: 11. The CDR3 runs to 15 residues. Written as DNA, the CDR3 is TGTGCCAGCAGCGCTACCCGACAGGGTAGCTATGGCTACACCTTC. Residues: CASSATRQGSYGYTF.

CDR3 nucleotides: TGTGCCAGCAGTCAAACAGCCAAGCCCTACTATGGCTACACCTTC. Its protein is CASSQTAKPYYGYTF. The chain has TRBV12-3 or TRBV12-4 and TRBJ1-2; D is ambiguous. V shed 5 bases and J shed 3 bases, with 16 bases lying between them. The CDR3 is 15 amino acids.

The rearrangement uses TRBV27 and TRBJ2-7; 7 positions match TRBD1. Trimming at V came to 10 bases and at J to 2 bases, leaving 14 bases not matched to a gene. The length of the CDR3 is 15 residues. Germline V gene data show CDR1 as MNHEY and CDR2 as SMNVEV (reference sequence). The CDR3 loop is CANSQQGLGPYEQYF. The CDR3 nucleotides are TGTGCCAACAGCCAACAGGGGCTAGGGCCCTACGAGCAGTACTTC.

The chain's CDR3 is CSAGAYRVQETQYF. CDR3 bases: TGCAGTGCAGGGGCGTACAGGGTCCAAGAGACCCAGTACTTC. The chain joins TRBV20-1 to TRBJ2-5, with a tentative D call TRBD1 (6 bases). This CDR3 is 14 amino acids long. V lost 6 bases, J lost 1 base, and 15 bases lay in between. Per the germline V gene, CDR1 is DFQATT and CDR2 is SNEGSKA (reference sequence).

This clonotype turned up a few times. The gene calls are TRBV20-1 and TRBJ1-5, with 8 bases matching TRBD1. The CDR3 is 14 residues long. CDR1 and CDR2 from the germline V gene are DFQATT and SNEGSKA (reference sequence). J lost 3 bases, V lost 5 bases, and 6 bases had no gene match. CDR3: CSAPDRGVNQPQHF. The CDR3 bases are TGCAGTGCTCCCGACAGGGGTGTCAATCAGCCCCAGCATTTT.

This rearrangement joins TRBV5-5 to TRBJ1-2; a possible D gene is TRBD1 (6 bases). The CDR3 is 18 amino acids. Germline assignment: CDR1 SGHKS and CDR2 YYEKEE (reference sequence). The V end lost 4 bases, the J end lost 7 bases, and 29 bases lay between the germline ends. The CDR3 nucleotides read TGTGCCAGCAGCCAGGGTAAAGAAACAAGAGGTTCGGGGGCTGGCTACACCTTC. Its translation: CASSQGKETRGSGAGYTF.